This T cell receptor (beta chain) was identified in a study of response to subunit inactivated influenza vaccine. Via MiXCR, TCRdb re-called the RT-PCR reads, giving one row per CDR3 protein. The sample has roughly 710,000 distinct CDR3 sequences; 14% are singletons. With 4 bases removed from V and 2 bases from J, the gap between germline ends came to 7 bases. From germline, CDR1 is MNHNY and CDR2 SVGAGI (reference sequence). The CDR3 extends over 13 amino acids. The sample holds a few counts of this clonotype. Its antigen is currently unknown. The study's findings and limits: It was the authors' suggestion that each seasonal influenza vaccination recruits few new T cells.

The starting material was PBMCs from blood, obtained about 14 days before vaccination. V is TRBV6-6 and J is TRBJ2-3; D is undetermined. This TCR was sampled from a man in his fifties who received an inactivated influenza vaccine. CDR3 sequence reads: CASSSWVTDTQYF. The CDR3 bases are TGTGCCAGCAGTTCCTGGGTCACAGATACGCAGTATTTT.